This T cell receptor beta chain was identified during a study of shared clonotypes between healthy human individuals (dated by TCRdb to about 2020). With regard to the full study: Two women and a few men aged 18 to 49 years were included in the cohort. Per donor, three plates each were used for CD4 naive and CD4 memory, two for CD8 naive, and one for CD8 memory. Different laboratories and diverse techniques were used to prepare libraries and sequence TCR repertoires, to increase sequencing depth and limit assay-specific biases. To estimate repertoire size and how much clonotypes are shared between individuals, the study performed deep sequencing of blood TCR repertoires from a few healthy adults. Leukapheresis yielded between about 0.85 and 10 billion PBMCs per donor.

CDR1 and CDR2 (SGHAT, FQNNGV) derive from the germline V gene. The V end gives up 4 bases and the J end 6 bases, leaving 14 bases in the junction not matched to a gene. Spanning cysteine to phenylalanine, the CDR3 consists of 17 amino acids. Only the CDR3 DNA stays, 51 bases, in frame from base 1. TCR CDR3 regions were amplified from genomic DNA by multiplex PCR using the deep immunoSEQ assay. For each cell subset, the extracted genomic DNA was distributed evenly across all wells of several immunoSEQ 96-well plates, and each plate served as one replicate. For sorted subsets, each replicate PCR was loaded with 200 ng genomic DNA, equivalent to 32,000 or so T cell genomes. Purified libraries were measured with a Qubit 3.0 fluorometer, size-checked on a Bioanalyzer 2100, and measured again with the KAPA Library Quantification kit. Each immunoSEQ 96-well plate was sequenced on its own single-read 150-cycle Illumina NextSeq 550 flow cell. In the paper's pipeline: The immunoSEQ output contained only junctional sequences without quality scores, so filtering could not match that applied to full-length reads. Sequences were annotated with PyIR, a Python wrapper for IgBLAST v1.9, and V/J genes and CDR3 were assigned using IMGT germline references. Reads with weak V/J assignments (E-value above 1e-6), missing CDR3, stop codons, out-of-frame junctions, or ambiguous translated residues were removed. V3J clonotypes were defined as sequences sharing an identical inferred V gene, J gene, and CDR3 amino acid sequence. Percentage overlap between repertoires was calculated by dividing the number of shared unique clonotypes by the size of the smaller repertoire. Richness of each repertoire was evaluated using RTK rarefaction, the Chao1 estimator, and Recon v2.1 estimates of unobserved clonotypes. Generation probabilities for all TCRbeta clonotypes obtained by the gDNA method from a handful of donors were computed using OLGA. The table comes from immuneACCESS by way of TCRdb, which keeps in-frame sequences with V and J called. Part of the clones is missing from these tables; in studies checked, under half for an unresolved V gene and the rest for unknown reasons. V, J and clone size reflect that table, while D and trimming were determined from the DNA. The sample table contains about 1.5 million clones; only one count was recorded for roughly 98% of them. The ten largest clones capture about 0.42% of the sample.

The donors were healthy, HIV-negative adults who had no recently reported acute infections or vaccinations. Every donor was a Caucasian adult residing in Nashville, Tennessee, USA. CD4+ T cells were enriched by magnetic negative selection, after which naive cells were positively selected on CD45RA and the negative fraction was taken as the memory subset. After blood collection by leukapheresis, PBMCs were isolated using Ficoll-Histopaque density gradient centrifugation and then cryopreserved in the vapor phase of liquid nitrogen. Analytical flow cytometry was used to check the purity and quantity of every magnetically sorted T cell population. Genomic DNA was isolated from each sorted fraction and quantified by UV absorbance on a Nanodrop 2000c. Study-wide conclusions, independent of this receptor: Pairwise subsampling led to the expectation that sequencing depth would affect the degree of clonotype sharing among donors. Across several donors, roughly 5% of naive CD4, approximately 3.6% of naive CD8, roughly 2.3% of memory CD4, and about 0.4% of memory CD8 clonotypes were shared. Rarefaction of sorted-subset datasets indicated incomplete sequencing despite the large sequencing depth. Clonotypes shared by all four sorted-subset donors showed higher generation probabilities than non-shared clonotypes. Because the study included a small number of donors, the genetic and exposure-history diversity represented was limited. Larger estimated clonotype richness was generally found for naive subsets than for memory subsets. Sampling was restricted to blood, and TCR repertoires in tissues likely differ from the TCR repertoires found in blood.

Notes on this clone: There is no known antigen for this receptor. The record has no base qualities; no much larger clone is one base away.

This receptor was taken from a young man in good health. The sample was naive CD4+ T cells sorted from blood. According to the study, the label for this sample's cell subset or site signals: CD45RA+ positively selected. The chain joins TRBV11-2 to TRBJ2-1; TRBD2 matches 8 bases in the middle. The DNA sequence reads TGTGCCAGCAGCTACCGATGGGGGACTAGAGATACCAATGAGCAGTTCTTC. Its protein product is CASSYRWGTRDTNEQFF.